This T cell receptor (beta chain) derives from a study of OX40 agonist ivuxolimab in advanced cancers. Assay used: immunoSEQ multiplex PCR; TCRdb lists only in-frame clones, some missing. The sample contains about 14,000 clones, 85% to 95% of which appear only once. CDR1 is LNHDA and CDR2 is SQIVND in the germline V gene (reference sequence). Trimming removed 10 bases from V and 2 bases from J, with 11 bases in between. This CDR3 comprises 12 residues. J is TRBJ1-1 and V is TRBV19; TRBD1 might be the D (5 bases). The sequence was obtained from an adult with an advanced solid tumor such as melanoma, head and neck, liver or kidney cancer. Sequencing was performed on CD4+ or CD8+ T cells sorted from blood, taken in a trial of the OX40 agonist ivuxolimab. Here the CDR3 DNA reads TGTGCCATCCGGGACCGAAACACTGAAGCTTTCTTT. It encodes CAIRDRNTEAFF.